A selection of T cell receptor beta chains follows, all from one sample in a study of radiation and T cells in renal cell carcinoma. Libraries were prepared by immunoSEQ multiplex PCR; TCRdb keeps only in-frame clonotypes and omits some of them. The data hold some 150,000 clones, with 75% to 90% observed a single time. The sequences come from blood, collected from a patient whose treatment included radiotherapy and nephrectomy. Receptors were obtained from a woman aged 50 to 60 with renal cell carcinoma. The CDR3 runs from the conserved cysteine through the conserved F or W. The order of the fields is J gene, D gene, V gene, CDR3 length, clone size, CDR3 DNA, CDR3 protein. D genes are given only for firm matches. Not all rows give a size; the values are once, few, many and, for expanded clones, a class.

>TRBJ2-5|TRBD1|TRBV2|14|-
TGTGCCAGCAGCCCCGGGACAGCGGAGGAGACCCAGTACTTC
CASSPGTAEETQYF
>TRBJ2-7|-|TRBV27|19|-
TGTGCCAGCAGTCCAGACAGGGAACAGGGCGGGGGCTCCTCCTACGAGCAGTACTTC
CASSPDREQGGGSSYEQYF
>TRBJ2-1|-|TRBV6-5|13|-
TGTGCCAGCAGTTACGGGACGTACAATGAGCAGTTCTTC
CASSYGTYNEQFF
>TRBJ2-5|TRBD2|TRBV2|15|-
TGTGCCAGCAGATCGAGGACTAGCGGGGGAGAGACCCAGTACTTC
CASRSRTSGGETQYF
>TRBJ1-6|TRBD1|TRBV2|14|-
TGTGCCAGCATGAGGGGACAGAATAATTCACCCCTCCACTTT
CASMRGQNNSPLHF
>TRBJ2-5|-|TRBV10-1|14|-
TGCGCCAGCAGTGCATTAGGGGGGACGGAGACCCAGTACTTC
CASSALGGTETQYF
>TRBJ2-7|-|TRBV7-9|13|-
TGTGCCAGCAGCTTATCAGGGGAGCACGAGCAGTACTTC
CASSLSGEHEQYF
>TRBJ2-6|-|TRBV9|15|-
TGTGCCAGCAGCGTAGAAAATGATGGGGCCAACGTCCTGACTTTC
CASSVENDGANVLTF
>TRBJ1-1|-|TRBV19|14|-
TGTGCCAGTAGTATGTCGCGGGTTAGGACTGAAGCTTTCTTT
CASSMSRVRTEAFF
>TRBJ2-3|-|TRBV6-4|13|-
TGTGCCAGCAGTGACCCATGGACAGATACGCAGTATTTT
CASSDPWTDTQYF
>TRBJ2-1|TRBD2|TRBV25-1|14|-
TGTGCCAGCAGTGACCCGGGACTAGCGGGAGAGCAGTTCTTC
CASSDPGLAGEQFF
>TRBJ2-7|TRBD1|TRBV6-5|15|-
TGTGCCAGCAGTCAGAGCAGGGGGCCGGCCTACGAGCAGTACTTC
CASSQSRGPAYEQYF
>TRBJ2-1|TRBD2|TRBV18|14|once
TGTGCCAGCTCACCAACACTAGCGGGAAATGAGCAGTTCTTC
CASSPTLAGNEQFF
>TRBJ1-1|-|TRBV9|14|-
TGTGCCAGCAGCGTAGTGTCCAGGGAAACTGAAGCTTTCTTT
CASSVVSRETEAFF
>TRBJ2-3|-|TRBV9|16|-
TGTGCCAGCACCCGTGGTGGGCAGACTTACACAGATACGCAGTATTTT
CASTRGGQTYTDTQYF
>TRBJ2-1|-|TRBV28|15|-
TGTGCCAGCAGATTACCCACTACAGGCTACAATGAGCAGTTCTTC
CASRLPTTGYNEQFF
>TRBJ2-7|-|TRBV7-2|14|few
TGTGCCAGCAGCTTAGAGAGGGGAGCCTACGAGCAGTACTTC
CASSLERGAYEQYF
>TRBJ1-6|-|TRBV19|19|-
TGTGCCAGTAGTAGACCGACAGGAGCGCTTGACCCATATAATTCACCCCTCCACTTT
CASSRPTGALDPYNSPLHF
>TRBJ2-1|-|TRBV4-3|15|-
TGCGCCAGCAGCCAAGATGGTAAGGCCGACAATGAGCAGTTCTTC
CASSQDGKADNEQFF
>TRBJ2-7|-|TRBV9|14|-
TGTGCCAGCAGCGTAGGCCCACAGGGCTACGAGCAGTACTTC
CASSVGPQGYEQYF
>TRBJ1-1|TRBD1|TRBV19|11|-
TGTGCCAGTAAACAGGGGCGGGAAGCTTTCTTT
CASKQGREAFF
>TRBJ1-2|-|TRBV18|15|-
TGTGCCAGCTCACCAATTAGGGAGCCCCGCCGTGGCTACACCTTC
CASSPIREPRRGYTF
>TRBJ1-1|TRBD1|TRBV6-5|14|-
TGTGCCAGCAGTTACGACAGGGGAGACACTGAAGCTTTCTTT
CASSYDRGDTEAFF
>TRBJ1-5|TRBD1|TRBV6-1|14|-
TGTGCCAGCAGTGAAGGACAGGGGAATCAGCCCCAGCATTTT
CASSEGQGNQPQHF
>TRBJ2-7|TRBD1|TRBV4-1|15|-
TGCGCCAGCAGCCAAGTCCCGGGACAGCTCTACGAGCAGTACTTC
CASSQVPGQLYEQYF
>TRBJ2-7|-|TRBV6-6|12|-
TGTGCCACGCGACAGGCCGACTACGAGCAGTACTTC
CATRQADYEQYF
>TRBJ2-1|-|TRBV9|15|-
TGTGCCAGCAGCGTAGATGGCTATCACTACAATGAGCAGTTCTTC
CASSVDGYHYNEQFF
>TRBJ2-7|-|TRBV7-8|14|-
TGTGCCAGCAGCGGGGTGTTAGGGCGGGACGAGCAGTACTTC
CASSGVLGRDEQYF
>TRBJ2-1|-|TRBV12-1|19|-
TGTGCCAGCAGCACTAAAAAAGTCCTAGCGGGAGAAACCTACAATGAGCAGTTCTTC
CASSTKKVLAGETYNEQFF
>TRBJ2-6|TRBD1|TRBV19|17|-
TGTGCCAGTAGTATGGGACAGTTAAGCTCTGGGGCCAACGTCCTGACTTTC
CASSMGQLSSGANVLTF
>TRBJ1-1|-|TRBV9|16|-
TGTGCCAGCAGCGCCACAAGTGGGCTAGGGAACACTGAAGCTTTCTTT
CASSATSGLGNTEAFF
>TRBJ1-5|-|TRBV19|15|few
TGTGCCAGTAGTATAGTACAGGGCTCCAATCAGCCCCAGCATTTT
CASSIVQGSNQPQHF
>TRBJ2-7|-|TRBV18|14|-
TGTGCCAGCTCACAAGGCGGTTACGGCTACGAGCAGTACTTC
CASSQGGYGYEQYF
>TRBJ2-3|-|TRBV6-5|15|-
TGTGCCAGCAGTTACGATGGGGACTCCACAGATACGCAGTATTTT
CASSYDGDSTDTQYF
>TRBJ2-1|-|TRBV5-6|11|once
TGTGCCAGCAGCTTGTGGAATGAGCAGTTCTTC
CASSLWNEQFF
>TRBJ2-2|-|TRBV5-4|15|-
TGTGCCAGCAGCTTGGATCCCGGGGTCCCCGGGGAGCTGTTTTTT
CASSLDPGVPGELFF
>TRBJ1-2|TRBD1|TRBV6-4|14|-
TGTGCCAGCAGCCCGATACAGGGGAACAGCGGCTACACCTTC
CASSPIQGNSGYTF
>TRBJ1-2|TRBD1|TRBV5-1|14|few
TGCGCCAGCAGCTTAGGACAGGGTGCAGATGGCTACACCTTC
CASSLGQGADGYTF
>TRBJ2-3|-|TRBV5-1|15|-
TGCGCCAGCAGCTTGGAACGGCGGGGCACAGATACGCAGTATTTT
CASSLERRGTDTQYF
>TRBJ2-7|TRBD1|TRBV10-2|12|once
TGCGCCAGCGGACAGGTGTCGTACGAGCAGTACTTC
CASGQVSYEQYF
>TRBJ2-1|TRBD2|TRBV5-1|16|once
TGCGCCAGCAGCTTGGCGGCTAGCGGGGAGTACAATGAACAGTTCTTC
CASSLAASGEYNEQFF